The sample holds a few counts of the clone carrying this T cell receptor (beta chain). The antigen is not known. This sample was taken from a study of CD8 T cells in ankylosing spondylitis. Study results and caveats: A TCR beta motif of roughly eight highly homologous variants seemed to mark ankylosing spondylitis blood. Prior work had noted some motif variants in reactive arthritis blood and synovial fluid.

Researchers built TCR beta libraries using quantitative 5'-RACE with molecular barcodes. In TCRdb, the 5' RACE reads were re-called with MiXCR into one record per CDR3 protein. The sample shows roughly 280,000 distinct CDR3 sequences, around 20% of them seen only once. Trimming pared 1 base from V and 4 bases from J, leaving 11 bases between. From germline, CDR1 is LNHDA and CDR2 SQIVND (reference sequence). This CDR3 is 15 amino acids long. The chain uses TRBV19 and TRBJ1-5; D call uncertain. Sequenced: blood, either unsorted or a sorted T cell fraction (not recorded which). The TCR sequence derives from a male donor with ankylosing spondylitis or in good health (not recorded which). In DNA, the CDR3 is TGTGCCAGTAGTATAGTAACAACCGAGAATCAGCCCCAGCATTTT. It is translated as CASSIVTTENQPQHF.